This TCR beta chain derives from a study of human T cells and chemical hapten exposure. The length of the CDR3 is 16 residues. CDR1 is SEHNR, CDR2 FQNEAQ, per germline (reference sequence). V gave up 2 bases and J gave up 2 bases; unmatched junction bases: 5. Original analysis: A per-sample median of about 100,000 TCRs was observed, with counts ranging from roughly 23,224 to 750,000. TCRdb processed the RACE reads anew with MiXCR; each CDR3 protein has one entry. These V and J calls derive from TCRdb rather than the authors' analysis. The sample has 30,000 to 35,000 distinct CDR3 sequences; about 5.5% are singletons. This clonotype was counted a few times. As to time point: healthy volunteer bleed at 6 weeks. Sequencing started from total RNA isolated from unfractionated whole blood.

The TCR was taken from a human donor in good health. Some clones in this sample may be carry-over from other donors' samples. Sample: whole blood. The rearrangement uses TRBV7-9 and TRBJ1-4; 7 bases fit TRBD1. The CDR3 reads CASSLSTGSTNEKLFF. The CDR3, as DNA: TGTGCCAGCAGCTTATCGACAGGGTCGACTAATGAAAAACTGTTTTTT.